The 26 T cell receptor beta chains presented below share a single source sample, sequenced in a study of blood T cell repertoires in COVID-19. TCRdb's copy holds only in-frame clones and misses some; the assay was immunoSEQ multiplex PCR. The sample contains 300,000 or so clones, about 83% of which appear only once. Sequencing used peripheral blood. These receptors originate from a woman between 45 and 65 years old with acute or convalescent COVID-19.

The chain is built from TRBV7-9 and TRBJ2-3, with 7 bases lining up with TRBD2. Germline loops: CDR1 SEHNR, CDR2 FQNEAQ (reference sequence). The junction had 5 bases not matched to a gene; V was cut back by 5 bases and J by 9 bases. The CDR3 is 12 amino acids. Here the CDR3 reads CASSQPGGTQYF. CDR3 bases: TGTGCCAGCAGCCAGCCCGGGGGGACGCAGTATTTT.

The sample holds a few counts of this clone. At the DNA level, this CDR3 is encoded by other sequences in the same sample as well. This rearrangement joins TRBV11-3 to TRBJ1-1; TRBD1 matches 9 bases. After removal of 4 bases from V and 1 base from J, the junction contained 1 base not matched to a gene. Germline CDR1 and CDR2: SGHNT and YENEEA. This CDR3 comprises 14 residues. CDR3 protein: CASSSGQGNTEAFF. The CDR3 nucleotides read TGTGCCAGCAGCTCGGGACAGGGGAACACTGAAGCTTTCTTT. Filled out from reference TRBV11-3 and TRBJ1-1, the complete variable domain reads EAGVVQSPRYKIIEKKQPVAFWCNPISGHNTLYWYLQNLGQGPELLIRYENEEAVDDSQLPKDRFSAERLKGVDSTLKIQPAELGDSAVYLCASSSGQGNTEAFFGQGTRLTVV.

The chain employs TRBV7-9 and TRBJ1-1; TRBD1 might be the D (6 bases). V was shortened by 2 bases and J by 7 bases, with 14 bases between the two germline ends. Germline V gene lookup returns CDR1 SEHNR and CDR2 FQNEAQ (reference sequence). This CDR3 spans 14 amino acids. The chain's CDR3 is CASSLTGTPIEAFF. The CDR3 region has the DNA TGTGCCAGCAGCTTAACCGGGACACCGATTGAAGCTTTCTTT. Combining the CDR3 with reference TRBV7-9 and TRBJ1-1 gives the whole variable domain DTGVSQNPRHKITKRGQNVTFRCDPISEHNRLYWYRQTLGQGPEFLTYFQNEAQLEKSRLLSDRFSAERPKGSFSTLEIQRTEQGDSAMYLCASSLTGTPIEAFFGQGTRLTVV.

The chain employs TRBV24-1 and TRBJ1-6, with D possibly TRBD1 on 5 matching bases. Germline V gene data show CDR1 as KGHDR and CDR2 as SFDVKD. V lost 6 bases and J lost 8, with 10 bases in between. The length of the CDR3 is 13 residues. The CDR3 reads CATSQGAHSPLHF. The CDR3 region has the DNA TGTGCCACCAGTCAAGGGGCACATTCACCCCTCCACTTT.

This clone showed up just once. The V call is TRBV10-3, the J call TRBJ2-3, with TRBD2 matching over 12 bases. Germline loops: CDR1 ENHRY, CDR2 SYGVKD. The CDR3 has 16 residues. Trimming removed 7 bases from V and 4 bases from J; junction bases left unmatched: 9. For the CDR3, the DNA is TGTGCCATCAAGGGCGCTAGCGGGAGGGCCTCAGATACGCAGTATTTT. It specifies CAIKGASGRASDTQYF.

This chain connects TRBV18 to TRBJ1-5; 7 nucleotides match TRBD1. CDR1 and CDR2 (germline): KGHSH, LQKENI. Trimming took 4 bases from V and 4 from J; bases not matched to a gene: 4. The CDR3 totals 14 residues. Here the CDR3 reads CASSRNRGNQPQHF. For the CDR3, the DNA is TGTGCCAGCTCACGCAACAGGGGTAATCAGCCCCAGCATTTT.

The V gene is TRBV11-2, the J gene TRBJ2-7, with 8 bases fitting TRBD2. Germline V gene lookup returns CDR1 SGHAT and CDR2 FQNNGV. The V and J ends lost 4 bases and 2 bases, in that order; junction bases with no gene match: 13. The CDR3 extends over 17 amino acids. Here the CDR3 DNA reads TGTGCCAGCAGCTCCAACGGCCTGAGCGGGAGAGCCTACGAGCAGTACTTC. This encodes CASSSNGLSGRAYEQYF.

This rearrangement joins TRBV5-6 to TRBJ1-2, with D tentatively TRBD1 (5 bases). CDR3 size: 15 residues. Trimming shortened V by 0 bases and J by 4 bases, and 13 bases separated the two germline ends. Germline V CDR1 and CDR2: SGHDT, YYEEEE. CDR3 sequence (DNA): TGTGCCAGCAGCTTGGGACTCAGGGTCCGCTATGGCTACACCTTC. This gives the protein CASSLGLRVRYGYTF. Variable domain in full (rest from reference TRBV5-6 and TRBJ1-2): DAGVTQSPTHLIKTRGQQVTLRCSPKSGHDTVSWYQQALGQGPQFIFQYYEEEERQRGNFPDRFSGHQFPNYSSELNVNALLLGDSALYLCASSLGLRVRYGYTFGSGTRLTVV.

DNA of the CDR3: TGTGCCAGCAGTTTCTTTGGGGGGGCGGATTATGGCTACACCTTC. Residues: CASSFFGGADYGYTF. The chain combines TRBV27 with TRBJ1-2; maybe TRBD1 (6 bases). V lost 3 bases and J lost 5, with 16 bases in between. From germline, CDR1 is MNHEY and CDR2 SMNVEV (reference sequence). The CDR3 has 15 amino acids.

The V call is TRBV27, the J call TRBJ1-6, with 9 bases lining up with TRBD1. With V trimmed by 5 bases and J by 7 bases, 6 bases remained unmatched. CDR1 is MNHEY and CDR2 is SMNVEV in the germline V gene (reference sequence). The CDR3 runs 15 residues. The CDR3 sequence: CASSPRTGANSPLHF. Here the CDR3 DNA reads TGTGCCAGCAGTCCGAGGACAGGGGCGAATTCACCCCTCCACTTT.

V gene TRBV27 combines with J gene TRBJ2-3, with 11 positions matching TRBD2. CDR3 length: 17 amino acids. Trimming at V came to 5 bases and at J to 6 bases, leaving 13 bases not matched to a gene. The V gene's germline CDR1 is MNHEY and CDR2 SMNVEV (reference sequence). The CDR3 reads CASSDGLAGGRGDTQYF. The CDR3 bases are TGTGCCAGCAGTGACGGTCTAGCGGGAGGCCGAGGGGATACGCAGTATTTT.

DNA of the CDR3: TGTGCCAGCAGCTACTCTGGAAACACCATATATTTT. This sequence encodes CASSYSGNTIYF. The rearrangement uses TRBV2 and TRBJ1-3, with D unresolved. CDR3 length: 12 amino acids. Germline V lookup: CDR1 SNHLY, CDR2 FYNNEI. The germline V and J ends were trimmed by 6 bases and 0 bases, with 3 bases remaining between them.

This clone was counted a few times. V gene TRBV6-6 combines with J gene TRBJ1-5; the D gene is possibly TRBD1 (6 bases). Germline V gives CDR1 MNHNY, CDR2 SVGAGI (reference sequence). There are 16 residues in the CDR3. Trimming shortened V by 0 bases and J by 1 base, and 10 bases separated the two germline ends. The CDR3 region is CASSYSMGASNQPQHF. CDR3 sequence (DNA): TGTGCCAGCAGTTACTCGATGGGGGCAAGCAATCAGCCCCAGCATTTT.

The V and J genes are TRBV2 and TRBJ2-5; 9 nucleotides match TRBD1. Germline CDR1 is SNHLY and CDR2 is FYNNEI. The CDR3 sequence is 13 residues long. V lost 7 bases, J lost 5 bases, and 5 bases stayed unmatched. The CDR3 loop reads CASIGQGRETQYF. The CDR3 DNA reads TGTGCCAGCATAGGACAGGGGCGGGAGACCCAGTACTTC.

J is TRBJ1-5 and V is TRBV5-8; 11 bases align to TRBD1. CDR3 length equals 16 residues. Germline CDR1 SGHTS, CDR2 YDEGEE. The junction had 5 bases not matched to a gene; V was cut back by 5 bases and J by 1 base. This chain's CDR3 is CASRGQGVWSNQPQHF. For the CDR3, the DNA is TGTGCCAGCAGGGGACAGGGGGTTTGGAGCAATCAGCCCCAGCATTTT.

The chain couples TRBV27 to TRBJ1-2, with TRBD1 as a possible D gene (5 bases). The CDR3 is 15 residues long. Per the germline V gene, CDR1 is MNHEY and CDR2 is SMNVEV (reference sequence). Deletions cut 8 bases from V and 0 bases from J, with 16 bases between. The CDR3 spells CASSYKQDPNYGYTF. For the CDR3, the DNA is TGTGCCAGCTCTTATAAACAGGACCCTAACTATGGCTACACCTTC.

The rearrangement links TRBV6-4 to TRBJ1-1; TRBD1 agrees at 8 bases. Trimming at V came to 5 bases and at J to 3 bases, leaving 5 bases not matched to a gene. Germline V CDR1 and CDR2: MRHNA, SNTAGT. CDR3 size: 14 residues. The CDR3 loop is CASSRTGRDTEAFF. The CDR3 DNA reads as TGTGCCAGCAGTAGGACAGGGAGAGACACTGAAGCTTTCTTT.

The table lists this clone with a count of one. The chain joins TRBV28 to TRBJ1-2; TRBD1 matches 7 bases. This CDR3 is 14 amino acids long. Germline V gene sequence: CDR1 MDHEN, CDR2 SYDVKM. V was clipped by 1 base and J by 4 bases; unmatched bases: 3. The DNA for the CDR3 is TGTGCCAGCAGTTTATCTGACAGGGTCTATGGCTACACCTTC. Its protein is CASSLSDRVYGYTF.

This chain connects TRBV7-6 to TRBJ1-2; 7 bases map to TRBD1. The CDR3 runs 15 residues. V trimming: 5 bases; J trimming: 4 bases; junction bases outside the gene matches: 10. Germline-derived CDR1 and CDR2 are SGHVS and FNYEAQ. CDR3 region: CASSQGGRDFYGYTF. The CDR3 coding sequence is TGTGCCAGCAGCCAGGGGGGCAGAGACTTCTATGGCTACACCTTC.

The chain recombines TRBV7-8 with TRBJ2-1; 8 bases align to TRBD1. V dropped 6 bases and J dropped 8; count of bases not matched to a gene: 3. Germline assignment: CDR1 SGHVS and CDR2 FQNEAQ. This CDR3 is built from 12 residues. The CDR3 loop is CASSQTGDEQFF. Here the CDR3 DNA reads TGTGCCAGCAGTCAGACAGGGGATGAGCAGTTCTTC.

This clone was detected only once. The rearrangement links TRBV6-2 or TRBV6-3 to TRBJ2-1, with 7 bases that match TRBD2. The CDR3 length is 17 residues. Germline assignment: CDR1 MNHEY and CDR2 SVGEGT. V gave up 2 bases and J gave up 3 bases; unmatched junction bases: 10. Written as DNA, the CDR3 is TGTGCCAGCAGTTACCCCCCCCGAAGCGGGGACTACAATGAGCAGTTCTTC. Translation gives CASSYPPRSGDYNEQFF.

The chain is built from TRBV7-3 and TRBJ2-3; 8 positions match TRBD2. Trimming at V came to 5 bases and at J to 1 base, leaving 5 bases not matched to a gene. Germline CDR1 reads SGHTA; CDR2 reads FQGTGA. The CDR3 runs to 15 residues. CDR3: CASSQGLARTDTQYF. The DNA of the CDR3 is TGTGCCAGCAGCCAAGGACTAGCCCGCACAGATACGCAGTATTTT.

The chain employs TRBV21-1 and TRBJ1-2. TRBV21-1 is a pseudogene locus. The CDR3 is made up of 13 amino acids. This chain's CDR3 is CASGGGRRNGYTF. The CDR3 nucleotides read TGTGCCAGCGGGGGGGGCAGACGAAATGGCTACACCTTC.

V gene TRBV28 combines with J gene TRBJ1-3, with no clear D. V lost 8 bases to trimming and J lost 3 bases, with 8 bases between them. Germline V gives CDR1 MDHEN, CDR2 SYDVKM. The CDR3 has 12 residues. CDR3 in amino acids: CASRGVGNTIYF. The CDR3 DNA sequence: TGTGCCAGCCGCGGGGTTGGAAACACCATATATTTT.

The gene calls are TRBV5-1 and TRBJ2-7, with D possibly matching TRBD1 (6 bases). Looked up from germline, CDR1 is SGHRS and CDR2 is YFSETQ. The V gene lost 3 bases and the J gene lost 2 bases, with 18 bases spanning the gap. The CDR3 contains 16 residues. Here the CDR3 DNA reads TGCGCCAGCAGCTCTGGGGGCCGACAGCCCGCCTACGAGCAGTACTTC. Translation gives CASSSGGRQPAYEQYF. Combining the CDR3 with reference TRBV5-1 and TRBJ2-7 gives the whole variable domain KAGVTQTPRYLIKTRGQQVTLSCSPISGHRSVSWYQQTPGQGLQFLFEYFSETQRNKGNFPGRFSGRQFSNSRSEMNVSTLELGDSALYLCASSSGGRQPAYEQYFGPGTRLTVT.

J is TRBJ1-4 and V is TRBV5-1, with D perhaps TRBD1 (6 bases). The CDR3 totals 13 residues. V was cut by 3 bases and J by 6 bases, with 9 bases left in between. Germline values: CDR1 SGHRS, CDR2 YFSETQ. The CDR3 protein is CASSSRTDEKLFF. In DNA form, the CDR3 reads TGCGCCAGCAGCTCCCGGACAGATGAAAAACTGTTTTTT.